A selection of T cell receptor beta chains follows, all from one sample in a study of shared clonotypes between healthy human individuals. Libraries were prepared by immunoSEQ multiplex PCR; TCRdb keeps only in-frame clonotypes and omits some of them. The sample records around 2,000,000 clones, roughly 94% being singletons. Sequencing was done on a sample of naive CD4+ T cells sorted from blood. These receptors were obtained from a man in his late teens or twenties in good health. The CDR3 runs from the conserved cysteine through the conserved F or W. D genes are given only for firm matches. The size entry is marked missing in some rows and otherwise reads once, few, many or a size class.

V gene: TRBV11-3
J gene: TRBJ2-1
clone size: .
D gene: .
CDR3 DNA: TGTGCCAGCAGCGCGGACAGTCTAAAATACAATGAGCAGTTCTTC
CDR3 protein: CASSADSLKYNEQFF

V gene: TRBV2
J gene: TRBJ1-2
clone size: .
D gene: TRBD1
CDR3 DNA: TGTGCCAGCAGCGTCGACAGGGTGTATGGCTACACCTTC
CDR3 protein: CASSVDRVYGYTF

V gene: TRBV5-1
J gene: TRBJ2-7
clone size: .
D gene: TRBD1
CDR3 DNA: TGCGCCAGCAGCTTGAGGGGACAGAACTACGAGCAGTACTTC
CDR3 protein: CASSLRGQNYEQYF

V gene: TRBV6-1
J gene: TRBJ1-3
clone size: .
D gene: .
CDR3 DNA: TGTGCCAGCAGACCCGAACTGGTTGGAAACACCATATATTTT
CDR3 protein: CASRPELVGNTIYF

V gene: TRBV29-1
J gene: TRBJ2-1
clone size: once
D gene: TRBD1
CDR3 DNA: TGCAGCGTTGAAGGAACAGGGGGCTTCTACAATGAGCAGTTCTTC
CDR3 protein: CSVEGTGGFYNEQFF

V gene: TRBV6-5
J gene: TRBJ1-6
clone size: .
D gene: TRBD1
CDR3 DNA: TGTGCCAGCAGTTACTCTGGGACAGGGCGGAATTCACCCCTCCACTTT
CDR3 protein: CASSYSGTGRNSPLHF

V gene: TRBV2
J gene: TRBJ2-7
clone size: .
D gene: TRBD1
CDR3 DNA: TGTGCCAGCAGTGAAGTACAGGGGGCGACCTACGAGCAGTACTTC
CDR3 protein: CASSEVQGATYEQYF

V gene: TRBV7-3
J gene: TRBJ2-3
clone size: .
D gene: TRBD2
CDR3 DNA: TGTGCCAGCAGCCGCTCCGGGACTAGCGGGAACCGTCTGTATTTT
CDR3 protein: CASSRSGTSGNRLYF

V gene: TRBV7-2
J gene: TRBJ2-1
clone size: once
D gene: TRBD1
CDR3 DNA: TGTGCCAGCAGAGAGCTCGCAGGGGGCGAGCAGTTCTTC
CDR3 protein: CASRELAGGEQFF

V gene: TRBV4-1
J gene: TRBJ2-1
clone size: .
D gene: .
CDR3 DNA: TGCGCCAGCAGCCAAGAGGGGCGGACTGCCTGGAATGAGCAGTTCTTC
CDR3 protein: CASSQEGRTAWNEQFF

V gene: TRBV6-1
J gene: TRBJ1-2
clone size: once
D gene: TRBD1
CDR3 DNA: TGTGCCAGCAGTGAAGACGGGACAGTTTATGGCTACACCTTC
CDR3 protein: CASSEDGTVYGYTF

V gene: TRBV11-2
J gene: TRBJ1-2
clone size: .
D gene: .
CDR3 DNA: TGTGCCAGACTCAGGGTAAGTTACACCTTC
CDR3 protein: CARLRVSYTF

V gene: TRBV6-5
J gene: TRBJ2-7
clone size: once
D gene: TRBD1
CDR3 DNA: TGTGCCAGCAGTTACTCTTGGACAGGGAAAGGCGAGCAGTACTTC
CDR3 protein: CASSYSWTGKGEQYF

V gene: TRBV4-1
J gene: TRBJ2-6
clone size: .
D gene: TRBD2
CDR3 DNA: TGCGCCAGCAGCCAAGTCATAGCGGGAGGGGCCGGGGCCAACGTCCTGACTTTC
CDR3 protein: CASSQVIAGGAGANVLTF

V gene: TRBV7-2
J gene: TRBJ1-1
clone size: .
D gene: .
CDR3 DNA: TGTGCCAGCAGGAAACGGGGGGTTGGTGAAGCTTTCTTT
CDR3 protein: CASRKRGVGEAFF

V gene: TRBV25-1
J gene: TRBJ2-6
clone size: .
D gene: .
CDR3 DNA: TGTGCCAGCAGTGAAGTCGGGTCTGGGGCCAACGTCCTGACTTTC
CDR3 protein: CASSEVGSGANVLTF

V gene: TRBV2
J gene: TRBJ1-3
clone size: .
D gene: .
CDR3 DNA: TGTGCCAGCAGTTCTGACAGGACTAGCTCTGGAAACACCATATATTTT
CDR3 protein: CASSSDRTSSGNTIYF

V gene: TRBV6-1
J gene: TRBJ2-7
clone size: .
D gene: .
CDR3 DNA: TGTGCCAGCAGTGAAATCTTGGGGGGCCTCTCCTACGAGCAGTACTTC
CDR3 protein: CASSEILGGLSYEQYF

V gene: TRBV7-9
J gene: TRBJ1-6
clone size: .
D gene: TRBD1
CDR3 DNA: TGTGCCAGCAGCCGCGAATGGGGCAGGGGGTGGAATTCACCCCTCCACTTT
CDR3 protein: CASSREWGRGWNSPLHF

V gene: TRBV9
J gene: TRBJ2-1
clone size: .
D gene: TRBD2
CDR3 DNA: TGTGCCAGCAGCTATAAACCAACTAGCGGTGGGATCAGTGAGCAGTTCTTC
CDR3 protein: CASSYKPTSGGISEQFF

V gene: TRBV10-3
J gene: TRBJ1-2
clone size: once
D gene: .
CDR3 DNA: TGTGCCATCGGGGCAGGGGATGGCTACACCTTC
CDR3 protein: CAIGAGDGYTF

V gene: TRBV25-1
J gene: TRBJ1-5
clone size: .
D gene: .
CDR3 DNA: TGTGCCAGCAGTGCTAGGGGAAAGGGCAATCAGCCCCAGCATTTT
CDR3 protein: CASSARGKGNQPQHF

V gene: TRBV9
J gene: TRBJ2-6
clone size: .
D gene: .
CDR3 DNA: TGTGCCAGCAGCGTAGGGGTAGGGGCCAACGTCCTGACTTTC
CDR3 protein: CASSVGVGANVLTF

V gene: TRBV5-3
J gene: TRBJ1-2
clone size: once
D gene: TRBD1
CDR3 DNA: TGTGCCAGAAGCGTCCGGGACAGGCGTTACTATGGCTACACCTTC
CDR3 protein: CARSVRDRRYYGYTF